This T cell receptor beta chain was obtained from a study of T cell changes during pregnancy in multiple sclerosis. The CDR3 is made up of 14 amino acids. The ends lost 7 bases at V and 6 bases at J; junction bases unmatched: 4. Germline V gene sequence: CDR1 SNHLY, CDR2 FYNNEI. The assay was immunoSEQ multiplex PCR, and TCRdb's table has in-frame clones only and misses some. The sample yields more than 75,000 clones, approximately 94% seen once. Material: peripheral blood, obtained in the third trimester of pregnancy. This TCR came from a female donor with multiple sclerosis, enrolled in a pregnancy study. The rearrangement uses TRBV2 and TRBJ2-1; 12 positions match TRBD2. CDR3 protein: CASNLAGGGNEQFF. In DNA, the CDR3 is TGTGCCAGCAACCTAGCGGGGGGGGGCAATGAGCAGTTCTTC.